This T cell receptor (beta chain) was documented in a study of OX40 agonist ivuxolimab in advanced cancers. At the level of the study: Around 40% of patients had received prior checkpoint inhibitor therapy.

Assay used: immunoSEQ multiplex PCR; TCRdb lists only in-frame clones, some missing. The table lists 70,000 or so clones, around 83% of them singletons, with more than 0.95% in the top ten. Study-wide points: There were, on average, more expanded clones in CD8+ T cells than in CD4+. Researchers did not establish what antigens the expanded peripheral T cells target.

A note on this clone: Its antigen is unknown.

Between the trimmed V and J ends, which lost 6 bases and 4 bases, there was a span of 6 bases. The CDR3 length is 11 residues. Germline CDR1 is MNHNS and CDR2 is SASEGT. This receptor was obtained from an adult with an advanced solid tumor such as melanoma, head and neck, liver or kidney cancer. The V gene is TRBV6-1, the J gene TRBJ2-5; D not certain. Sequencing was performed on CD4+ or CD8+ T cells sorted from blood, taken in a trial of the OX40 agonist ivuxolimab. This CDR3 is CASRRRETQYF. The CDR3 region has the DNA TGTGCCAGCAGGCGGAGAGAGACCCAGTACTTC.